These 22 T cell receptor beta chains were all obtained from the same sample, sequenced in a study of control samples from healthy donors and cancer patients. The repertoire was sequenced with immunoSEQ multiplex PCR; TCRdb's copy has only in-frame clones and lacks some. The sample records roughly 140,000 clones, about nine tenths being singletons. The sample was blood. These receptors came from a young man in good health.

This clone has just one count. The rearrangement links TRBV4-2 to TRBJ1-5, with 9 positions matching TRBD1. Germline lookup yields CDR1 LGHNA and CDR2 YNFKEQ. With 5 bases clipped from V and 1 base from J, the junction kept 6 bases outside the gene matches. The CDR3 consists of 16 residues. CDR3 loop: CASSFRDRDSNQPQHF. CDR3 sequence (DNA): TGTGCCAGCAGCTTCCGGGACAGGGACAGCAATCAGCCCCAGCATTTT.

J is TRBJ1-5 and V is TRBV7-9, with D possibly TRBD1 on 5 matching bases. The V end lost 5 bases, the J end lost 3 bases, and 11 bases lay between the germline ends. Germline CDR1 SEHNR, CDR2 FQNEAQ (reference sequence). The CDR3 sequence is 14 residues long. CDR3 sequence (DNA): TGTGCCAGCAGCGAGAACAGGTACAATCAGCCCCAGCATTTT. Its protein product is CASSENRYNQPQHF.

This rearrangement joins TRBV4-3 to TRBJ1-2; 9 bases are shared with TRBD1. V was clipped by 0 bases and J by 2 bases; unmatched bases: 1. This CDR3 spans 15 amino acids. Germline lookup yields CDR1 LGHNA and CDR2 YSLEER. The CDR3 sequence is CASSQETGGNYGYTF. DNA of the CDR3: TGCGCCAGCAGCCAAGAGACAGGGGGAAACTATGGCTACACCTTC.

This chain links TRBV9 with TRBJ2-2, with 9 bases that match TRBD1. Trimming cost V 2 bases and J 6 bases; bases outside gene matches: 11. Germline V gene sequence: CDR1 SGDLS, CDR2 YYNGEE. CDR3 length equals 17 residues. This chain's CDR3 is CASSVELTGGRAGELFF. Here the CDR3 DNA reads TGTGCCAGCAGCGTCGAATTAACAGGGGGCAGGGCCGGGGAGCTGTTTTTT.

V gene TRBV5-1 combines with J gene TRBJ1-6; 9 bases fit TRBD1. This CDR3 comprises 14 residues. V shed 3 bases, J shed 9 bases, and the junction held 4 bases outside the gene matches. CDR1 is SGHRS and CDR2 is YFSETQ in the germline V gene. Here the CDR3 reads CASSSTGGSSPLHF. The CDR3 nucleotides read TGCGCCAGCAGCTCGACAGGGGGAAGTTCACCCCTCCACTTT.

V gene TRBV5-8 combines with J gene TRBJ1-6; D unresolved. This CDR3 contains 14 residues. Trimming left V 0 bases short and J 7 bases short, with 8 bases between. The germline V gene encodes CDR1 SGHTS and CDR2 YDEGEE. CDR3 protein: CASSLGLGNSPLHF. The CDR3 bases are TGTGCCAGCAGCTTGGGTCTGGGAAATTCACCCCTCCACTTT.

This chain uses TRBV7-2 with TRBJ1-1; possibly TRBD1 for D (5 bases). Trimming shortened V by 6 bases and J by 6 bases, and 14 bases separated the two germline ends. This CDR3 is 13 amino acids long. Germline CDR1 and CDR2: SGHTA and FQGNSA. Here the CDR3 reads CASSYQGLAEAFF. DNA for the CDR3: TGTGCCAGCAGTTATCAGGGTTTGGCTGAAGCTTTCTTT.

This CDR3 is CASSQAAGGTYEQYF. CDR3 bases: TGCGCCAGCAGCCAAGCGGCGGGAGGGACTTACGAGCAGTACTTC. The chain employs TRBV4-3 and TRBJ2-7; 9 nucleotides line up with TRBD2. V was clipped by 1 base and J by 4 bases; unmatched bases: 5. The CDR3 extends over 15 amino acids. Germline V gives CDR1 LGHNA, CDR2 YSLEER.

The J gene is TRBJ1-3, the V gene TRBV2; 10 bases are a match to TRBD1. Trimming at V came to 6 bases and at J to 3 bases, leaving 11 bases not matched to a gene. Germline V gene lookup returns CDR1 SNHLY and CDR2 FYNNEI. The CDR3 loop spans 17 amino acids. CDR3 DNA: TGTGCCAGCAGACCTGCCCGGGACAGGGGTGATGGAAACACCATATATTTT. It yields the protein CASRPARDRGDGNTIYF.

This clone was observed a single time. V and J are TRBV4-1 and TRBJ2-2, with D perhaps matching TRBD2 (6 bases). Trimming shortened V by 3 bases and J by 6 bases, and 11 bases separated the two germline ends. Germline V gene data show CDR1 as MGHRA and CDR2 as YSYEKL. The CDR3 runs to 14 residues. CDR3 coding DNA: TGCGCCAGCAGCCAGACCAGGGAGGCCGGGGAGCTGTTTTTT. Amino acids: CASSQTREAGELFF.

Regarding this clone: The same CDR3 is also encoded by other DNA sequences in this sample. The chain has TRBV5-1 and TRBJ1-3; D gene ambiguous. Trimming left V 0 bases short and J 5 bases short, with 9 bases between. This CDR3 has 14 residues. CDR1 is SGHRS and CDR2 is YFSETQ in the germline V gene. CDR3 region: CASSLGGDRNTIYF. For the CDR3, the DNA is TGCGCCAGCAGCTTGGGGGGTGATCGAAACACCATATATTTT.

The chain employs TRBV7-3 and TRBJ2-1; 11 bases match TRBD2. The CDR3 contains 15 residues. CDR1 and CDR2 (germline): SGHTA, FQGTGA. Germline trimming cut 2 bases from V and 7 bases from J; bases unmatched to any gene: 4. Written as DNA, the CDR3 is TGTGCCAGCAGCTTAGTAGCGGGAGGGCTGAATGAGCAGTTCTTC. As protein: CASSLVAGGLNEQFF.

V and J are TRBV5-1 and TRBJ2-6; tentatively, D is TRBD1 or TRBD2 (5 bases each). CDR1 is SGHRS, CDR2 YFSETQ, per germline. V gave up 6 bases and J gave up 3 bases, with 22 bases separating them. There are 18 residues in the CDR3. The CDR3 is CASTWSRDPAVGANVLTF. In nucleotides, the CDR3 is TGCGCCAGCACCTGGAGCCGGGACCCTGCCGTTGGGGCCAACGTCCTGACTTTC.

The chain recombines TRBV24-1 with TRBJ2-3; 7 bases map to TRBD1. Germline V lookup: CDR1 KGHDR, CDR2 SFDVKD. Trimming took 5 bases from V and 0 from J; bases not matched to a gene: 4. This CDR3 region has 15 residues. The CDR3, as DNA: TGTGCCACCAGTGGGGTGGGACAGAGCACAGATACGCAGTATTTT. Translation gives CATSGVGQSTDTQYF.

The sample holds one count of this clone. The chain combines TRBV19 with TRBJ2-3, with TRBD1 as a possible D gene (6 bases). Germline V CDR1 and CDR2: LNHDA, SQIVND (reference sequence). This CDR3 comprises 16 residues. V was pared by 5 bases and J by 0 bases, with 15 bases between. CDR3 sequence: CASSGTGTPSTDTQYF. The CDR3 nucleotides are TGTGCCAGTAGTGGAACCGGGACACCTAGCACAGATACGCAGTATTTT.

This chain joins TRBV5-6 and TRBJ2-7; the D is unclear. The CDR3 is 14 residues long. Trimming shortened V by 4 bases and J by 7 bases, and 18 bases separated the two germline ends. Germline assignment: CDR1 SGHDT and CDR2 YYEEEE. CDR3: CASSPGLDIGEQYF. CDR3 bases: TGTGCCAGCAGCCCGGGCTTAGACATAGGTGAGCAGTACTTC.

The chain joins TRBV16 to TRBJ2-1; D not resolved. Trimming pared 8 bases from V and 9 bases from J, leaving 17 bases between. Germline CDR1 KGHSY, CDR2 FQNENV. This CDR3 region has 13 residues. In DNA, the CDR3 is TGTGCCAGCGCTACCCAGAAGGCTGCTGAGCAGTTCTTC. It is translated as CASATQKAAEQFF.

The genes are TRBV24-1 and TRBJ1-2; possibly TRBD1 for D (6 bases). The CDR3 is made up of 16 amino acids. The germline V and J ends were trimmed by 5 bases and 5 bases, with 20 bases remaining between them. Germline-derived CDR1 and CDR2 are KGHDR and SFDVKD. Here the CDR3 reads CATSGTGISGTYGYTF. The DNA of the CDR3 is TGTGCCACCAGTGGTACAGGGATTAGCGGGACTTATGGCTACACCTTC.

The rearrangement joins TRBV3-1 (or the pseudogene TRBV3-2) to TRBJ1-1; 10 bases map to TRBD1. The CDR3 totals 16 residues. V lost 2 bases to trimming and J lost 4 bases; unmatched junction nucleotides: 7. Germline lookup yields CDR1 LGHDT and CDR2 YNNKEL (reference sequence). This CDR3 reads CASSQQGGTGVTEAFF. Here the CDR3 DNA reads TGTGCCAGCAGCCAACAGGGAGGGACAGGGGTCACTGAAGCTTTCTTT.

The chain employs TRBV6-2 or TRBV6-3 and TRBJ2-1, with 11 bases lining up with TRBD2. V trimming: 6 bases; J trimming: 8 bases; junction bases outside the gene matches: 9. Germline V gene data show CDR1 as MNHEY and CDR2 as SVGEGT. This CDR3 is 15 amino acids long. The CDR3 nucleotides read TGTGCCAGCAGCTTTAGCGGGGGGGGGTTCCATGAGCAGTTCTTC. Amino acids: CASSFSGGGFHEQFF.

For this clone: Because it lacks the conserved phenylalanine or tryptophan at the end, this CDR3 is likely a read error. The limits of the CDR3 on the DNA are not certain, so only TCRdb's listed CDR3 is given. The gene calls are TRBV30 and TRBJ1-6. The V gene's germline CDR1 is GTSNPN and CDR2 SVGIG (reference sequence). Inclusive of both ends, the CDR3 amounts to 8 amino acids. CDR3: CAWSPQHR.

The CDR3 loop reads CARSTDGGSNQPQHF. CDR3 nucleotides: TGTGCCAGAAGCACTGACGGAGGAAGCAATCAGCCCCAGCATTTT. The chain is built from TRBV5-3 and TRBJ1-5; D gene uncertain. TRBV5-3 is sorted into the ORF group, with uncertain function. The CDR3 extends over 15 amino acids. V lost 4 bases and J 1 base, leaving 12 bases between the germline ends.